These 17 T cell receptor beta chains originate from one sample sequenced in a study of regulatory T cells in long-lasting Graves disease (dated by TCRdb to the early 2020s). The library was made by multiplex PCR. The instrument was an Illumina HiSeq 4000. iRepertoire HTBI primers and Arm-PCR amplification of CDR3 regions were used to construct TCR beta libraries. Using fastp trimming at Q25 and MiXCR clonotype assembly, TCRdb reanalyzed the public sequencing data and kept in-frame beta chains. CDR3 protein duplicates are merged, each entry listing the most common genes and DNA. Counted in this sample were a few hundred thousand distinct CDR3 sequences; under 25% of them appeared once. Together, the top ten hold roughly 14% of the sample. The meaning of the sample's time point label: persistent/refractory GD, antithyroid drugs over 5 years with positive TRAb. RNA was extracted from PBMCs in TRIzol for both TCR sequencing and RNA sequencing.

The sequenced sample was peripheral blood mononuclear cells (PBMCs), obtained when the disease was refractory, from a patient treated with antithyroid drugs. The receptors originated from a female donor with Graves disease.

The V and J genes are TRBV28 and TRBJ2-1, with 9 bases matching TRBD1. This CDR3 has 15 amino acids. Germline V gene sequence: CDR1 MDHEN, CDR2 SYDVKM. Trimming removed 6 bases from V and 4 bases from J; junction bases left unmatched: 7. The CDR3 DNA is TGTGCCAGCAGCTCGGGACAGGGTGGTTACAATGAGCAGTTCTTC. This translates into CASSSGQGGYNEQFF.

This clonotype was found many times. The V gene is TRBV12-3 or TRBV12-4, the J gene TRBJ1-2; D not resolved. This CDR3 has 12 amino acids. With 8 bases removed from V and 8 bases from J, the gap between germline ends came to 15 bases. CDR3 loop: CASGNLPGGYTF. CDR3 DNA: TGTGCCAGCGGCAACCTCCCTGGGGGCTACACCTTC.

This clonotype came up many times. The DNA of the CDR3 is TGTGCCAGCAGCGACAGGGTGGAGACCCAGTACTTC. It specifies CASSDRVETQYF. The chain joins TRBV27 to TRBJ2-5; 7 nucleotides line up with TRBD1. The ends lost 6 bases at V and 5 bases at J; junction bases unmatched: 3. Germline CDR1 MNHEY, CDR2 SMNVEV (reference sequence). CDR3 size: 12 residues.

V and J are TRBV2 and TRBJ2-7; TRBD2 is a possible D gene (5 bases). Germline V CDR1 and CDR2: SNHLY, FYNNEI. The CDR3 consists of 15 residues. Trimming cost V 4 bases and J 6 bases, with 19 bases left between them. In DNA, the CDR3 is TGTGCCAGCAGTGTTTCTGGGATTAGAACTAGCGAGCAGTACTTC. Encoded protein: CASSVSGIRTSEQYF.

This clonotype has only a few counts. This chain joins TRBV13 and TRBJ1-2, with D unresolved. The CDR3 has 12 residues. Trimming took 5 bases from V and 8 from J, leaving 12 bases between them. CDR1 PRHDT and CDR2 FYEKMQ come from the germline V gene (reference sequence). The CDR3 loop reads CASSRRGLGYTF. Here the CDR3 DNA reads TGTGCCAGCAGCCGAAGAGGGCTGGGCTACACCTTC.

In its sample, this clonotype was seen many times. The chain combines TRBV28 with TRBJ2-2, with D possibly TRBD2 on 5 matching bases. The V gene's germline CDR1 is MDHEN and CDR2 SYDVKM. V was trimmed by 3 bases and J by 2 bases, leaving 19 bases between them. The CDR3 totals 18 residues. This CDR3 reads CASSLPLRRWGNTGELFF. As DNA, the CDR3 is TGTGCCAGCAGTTTGCCCTTACGGAGGTGGGGAAACACCGGGGAGCTGTTTTTT.

This clonotype showed up many times. The chain employs TRBV6-1 and TRBJ1-2; 7 bases fit TRBD1. V lost 10 bases and J lost 4; bases outside the gene matches: 9. The CDR3 sequence is 13 residues long. Per the germline V gene, CDR1 is MNHNS and CDR2 is SASEGT. This CDR3 reads CATKDRSSYGYTF. CDR3 coding DNA: TGTGCCACAAAGGACAGGTCGAGCTATGGCTACACCTTC.

This clonotype was detected ten times or more. This chain links TRBV29-1 with TRBJ1-1; a weak D match, TRBD1 (5 bases). The V end lost 8 bases, the J end lost 5 bases, and 24 bases lay between the germline ends. This CDR3 contains 15 residues. The germline CDR1 and CDR2 sequences are SQVTM and ANQGSEA. The chain's CDR3 is CSFGILGQTETEAFF. In nucleotides, the CDR3 is TGCAGCTTCGGTATTCTGGGGCAGACGGAAACTGAAGCTTTCTTT.

This clonotype was observed many times. The rearrangement joins TRBV6-1 to TRBJ2-7; 9 bases align to TRBD1. Germline values: CDR1 MNHNS, CDR2 SASEGT. Trimming cost V 6 bases and J 3 bases; bases outside gene matches: 12. The CDR3 is 16 amino acids. Here the CDR3 DNA reads TGTGCCAGCAGCCCCGGGACAGGGACTTTGCGCTACGAGCAGTACTTC. Protein sequence: CASSPGTGTLRYEQYF.

This clonotype was counted many times. The rearrangement uses TRBV11-3 and TRBJ1-1, with a possible D match to TRBD1 (5 bases). The V and J ends lost 0 bases and 7 bases respectively, with 9 bases between them. CDR3 length equals 13 residues. Germline-derived CDR1 and CDR2 are SGHNT and YENEEA. The CDR3: CASSLEQDGEAFF. In nucleotides, the CDR3 is TGTGCCAGCAGCTTAGAACAGGACGGTGAAGCTTTCTTT.

This chain links TRBV7-2 with TRBJ2-3, with a tentative D call TRBD2 (6 bases). Germline assignment: CDR1 SGHTA and CDR2 FQGNSA. V shed 6 bases and J shed 0 bases, with 19 bases lying between them. The CDR3 has 17 residues. CDR3 amino acids: CASSLVRVAESTDTQYF. DNA for the CDR3: TGTGCCAGCAGTTTGGTTAGGGTAGCGGAGAGCACAGATACGCAGTATTTT.

This clonotype was observed many times. This rearrangement joins TRBV11-2 to TRBJ1-1; D is unclear. Germline V gene sequence: CDR1 SGHAT, CDR2 FQNNGV. The CDR3 is 12 amino acids. The V end lost 5 bases, the J end lost 11 bases, and 15 bases lay between the germline ends. This chain's CDR3 is CASSPSTRKAFF. The CDR3 nucleotides are TGTGCCAGCAGCCCTAGCACCCGAAAGGCTTTCTTT. The full variable domain, its missing parts supplied by reference TRBV11-2 and TRBJ1-1, is EAGVAQSPRYKIIEKRQSVAFWCNPISGHATLYWYQQILGQGPKLLIQFQNNGVVDDSQLPKDRFSAERLKGVDSTLKIQPAKLEDSAVYLCASSPSTRKAFFGQGTRLTVV.

The chain is built from TRBV6-1 and TRBJ2-7, with D possibly matching TRBD1 (6 bases). This CDR3 contains 14 residues. Trimming cost V 6 bases and J 4 bases, with 16 bases left between them. From germline, CDR1 is MNHNS and CDR2 SASEGT. CDR3 bases: TGTGCCAGCAGGACAGGCGGCACCGAATACGAGCAGTACTTC. Amino acids: CASRTGGTEYEQYF.

The sample holds many counts of this clonotype. The rearrangement joins TRBV6-1 to TRBJ2-5; 12 nucleotides agree with TRBD2. CDR1 and CDR2 from the germline V gene are MNHNS and SASEGT. This CDR3 has 16 residues. Losses at the gene ends were 6 bases for V and 4 bases for J; bases not matched to a gene: 9. The CDR3 region is CASRRRLAGVGETQYF. As DNA, the CDR3 is TGTGCCAGCAGGCGCCGACTAGCGGGGGTTGGAGAGACCCAGTACTTC.

In its sample, this clonotype was seen a few times. The gene calls are TRBV7-9 and TRBJ1-1; no firm D call. Germline V gene lookup returns CDR1 SEHNR and CDR2 FQNEAQ (reference sequence). Trimming took off 5 bases at V and 1 base at J, with 11 bases between the two ends. The CDR3 contains 14 residues. Written as DNA, the CDR3 is TGTGCCAGCAGCCGAGGTGCCTCGAACACTGAAGCTTTCTTT. It encodes CASSRGASNTEAFF.

This clonotype was seen repeatedly, ten times or more. The gene calls are TRBV5-1 and TRBJ1-4; possibly TRBD1 for D (6 bases). Germline CDR1 is SGHRS and CDR2 is YFSETQ. The CDR3 extends over 14 amino acids. V lost 4 bases to trimming and J lost 8 bases, with 15 bases between them. The CDR3 protein is CASSLSRDNEKLFF. CDR3 sequence (DNA): TGCGCCAGCAGCCTCTCCCGGGACAACGAAAAACTGTTTTTT.

The chain links TRBV29-1 to TRBJ1-2; D gene ambiguous. Germline CDR1 SQVTM, CDR2 ANQGSEA. The CDR3 extends over 12 amino acids. Trimming took 6 bases from V and 7 from J, leaving 15 bases between them. CDR3: CSVETVHCGYTF. The DNA for the CDR3 is TGCAGCGTGGAAACGGTGCACTGTGGCTACACCTTC.